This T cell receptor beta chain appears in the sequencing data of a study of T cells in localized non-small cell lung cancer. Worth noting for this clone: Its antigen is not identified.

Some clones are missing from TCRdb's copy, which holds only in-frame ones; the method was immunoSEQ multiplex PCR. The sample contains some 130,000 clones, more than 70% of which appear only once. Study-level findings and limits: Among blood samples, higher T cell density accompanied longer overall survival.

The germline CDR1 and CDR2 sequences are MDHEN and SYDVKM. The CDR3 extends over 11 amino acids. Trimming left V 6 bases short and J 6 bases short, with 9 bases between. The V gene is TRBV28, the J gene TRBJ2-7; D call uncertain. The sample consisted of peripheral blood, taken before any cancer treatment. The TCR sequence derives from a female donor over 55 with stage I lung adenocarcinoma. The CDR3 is CASSRGFEQYF. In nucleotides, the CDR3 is TGTGCCAGCAGCCGTGGATTCGAGCAGTACTTC.